This T cell receptor beta chain was retrieved from a study of cytomegalovirus exposure and HLA in healthy donors. Broader study findings: An apparent linkage of common viral pathogens to several of the most significant clusters emerged in a later analysis.

Germline V gives CDR1 MNHEY, CDR2 SMNVEV (reference sequence). CDR3 length equals 15 residues. About this clone: Its antigen is currently unknown. A junction end diverges from the germline sequence, so it may reflect a read error.

PCR primers comprised 60 Vbeta and 13 Jbeta primers. The assay was immunoSEQ multiplex PCR, and TCRdb's table has in-frame clones only and misses some. Here the sample spans some 70,000 clones, around 74% being singletons. The V call is TRBV27, the J call TRBJ2-7; D unresolved. Sequencing used PBMCs. The receptor's source is a male donor in good health and CMV-seropositive. In nucleotides, the CDR3 is TGTGCCAGCAGTCTATCCCCCGGGTCCTACTACGAGCAGTACTTC. Amino acid sequence: CASSLSPGSYYEQYF.